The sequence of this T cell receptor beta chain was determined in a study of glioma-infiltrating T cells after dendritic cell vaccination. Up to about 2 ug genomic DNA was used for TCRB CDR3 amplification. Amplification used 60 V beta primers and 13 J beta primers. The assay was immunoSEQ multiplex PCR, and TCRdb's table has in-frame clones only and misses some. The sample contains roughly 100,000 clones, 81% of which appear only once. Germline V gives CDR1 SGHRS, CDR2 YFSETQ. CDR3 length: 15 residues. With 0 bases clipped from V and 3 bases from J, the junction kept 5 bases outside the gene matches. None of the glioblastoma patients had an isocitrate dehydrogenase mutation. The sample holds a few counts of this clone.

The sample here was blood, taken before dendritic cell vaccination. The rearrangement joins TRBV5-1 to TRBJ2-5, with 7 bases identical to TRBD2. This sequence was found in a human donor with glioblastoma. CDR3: CASSLAGGDEETQYF. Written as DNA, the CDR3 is TGCGCCAGCAGCTTGGCGGGGGGAGACGAAGAGACCCAGTACTTC.